This entry describes one T cell receptor (beta chain). This sample was taken from a study of blood T cell repertoires in COVID-19. About the research overall: Acute and convalescent COVID-19 specimens originated in the United States, Italy and Spain. PBMCs, B-cell-depleted T cells, or T cells provided the cDNA or gDNA that made up the material.

Per the original methods: Estimation of nucleated cell counts relied on the amplification of reference gene primers. This table comes from immunoSEQ multiplex PCR, and its TCRdb copy is limited to in-frame clones, with some not included. D and trimming were read from the DNA, whereas the V and J calls and clone size are those reported in that table. In the table there are roughly 380,000 clones, about nine tenths of which are singletons. The germline CDR1 and CDR2 sequences are MDHEN and SYDVKM. This CDR3 contains 14 residues. V gave up 7 bases and J gave up 7 bases, with 19 bases separating them. Patients of the Seattle cohort, enrolled during active infection, were followed longitudinally.

Source material: peripheral blood. The V and J genes are TRBV28 and TRBJ1-1; tentatively, D is TRBD1 (6 bases). This receptor was identified in a woman aged 40 to 55 with COVID-19, enrolled during active disease. CDR3 amino acids: CASTLAGGRDEAFF. The DNA for the CDR3 is TGTGCCAGCACCCTAGCCGGGGGGCGCGATGAAGCTTTCTTT. Drawing the rest from reference TRBV28 and TRBJ1-1, the complete variable domain is DVKVTQSSRYLVKRTGEKVFLECVQDMDHENMFWYRQDPGLGLRLIYFSYDVKMKEKGDIPEGYSVSREKKERFSLILESASTNQTSMYLCASTLAGGRDEAFFGQGTRLTVV.